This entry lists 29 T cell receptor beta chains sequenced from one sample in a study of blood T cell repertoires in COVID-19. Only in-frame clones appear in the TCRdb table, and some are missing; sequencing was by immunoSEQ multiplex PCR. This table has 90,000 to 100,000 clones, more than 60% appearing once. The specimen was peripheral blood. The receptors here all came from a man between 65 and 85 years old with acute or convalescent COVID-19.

The CDR3 DNA is TGTGCCAGTAGGGAGGGGGAATGGCAAGCTTTCTTT. It is translated as CASREGEWQAFF. The chain links TRBV25-1 to TRBJ1-1; D may be TRBD1 (6 bases). CDR1 and CDR2 from the germline V gene are MGHDK and SYGVNS. There are 12 residues in the CDR3. The V and J ends lost 9 bases and 9 bases respectively, with 17 bases between them. The full variable domain, in which reference TRBV25-1 and TRBJ1-1 provide the parts outside the CDR3, is EADIYQTPRYLVIGTGKKITLECSQTMGHDKMYWYQQDPGMELHLIHYSYGVNSTEKGDLSSESTVSRIRTEHFPLTLESARPSHTSQYLCASREGEWQAFFGQGTRLTVV.

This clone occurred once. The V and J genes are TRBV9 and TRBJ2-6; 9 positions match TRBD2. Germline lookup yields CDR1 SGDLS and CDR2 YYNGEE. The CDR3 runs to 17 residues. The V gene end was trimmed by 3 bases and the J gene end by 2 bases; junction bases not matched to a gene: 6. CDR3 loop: CASSATSGGTGANVLTF. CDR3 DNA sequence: TGTGCCAGCAGCGCGACTAGCGGAGGGACTGGGGCCAACGTCCTGACTTTC.

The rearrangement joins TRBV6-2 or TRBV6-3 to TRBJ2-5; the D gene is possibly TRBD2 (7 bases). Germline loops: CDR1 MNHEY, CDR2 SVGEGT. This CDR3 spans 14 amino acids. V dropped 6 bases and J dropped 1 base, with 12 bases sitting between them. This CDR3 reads CASSWRGGQETQYF. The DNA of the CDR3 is TGTGCCAGCAGCTGGAGGGGGGGCCAAGAGACCCAGTACTTC.

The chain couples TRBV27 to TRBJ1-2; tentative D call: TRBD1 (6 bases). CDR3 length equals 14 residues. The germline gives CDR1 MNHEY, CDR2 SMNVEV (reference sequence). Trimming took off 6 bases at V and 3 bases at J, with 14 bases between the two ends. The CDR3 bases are TGTGCCAGCAGCGAGGGGGGGGGTTACTATGGCTACACCTTC. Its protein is CASSEGGGYYGYTF.

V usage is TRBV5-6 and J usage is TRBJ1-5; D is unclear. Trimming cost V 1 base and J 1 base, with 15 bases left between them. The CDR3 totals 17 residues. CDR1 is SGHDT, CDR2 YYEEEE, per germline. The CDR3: CASSLIGEGGSNQPQHF. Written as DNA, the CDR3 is TGTGCCAGCAGCTTGATCGGTGAGGGCGGGAGCAATCAGCCCCAGCATTTT.

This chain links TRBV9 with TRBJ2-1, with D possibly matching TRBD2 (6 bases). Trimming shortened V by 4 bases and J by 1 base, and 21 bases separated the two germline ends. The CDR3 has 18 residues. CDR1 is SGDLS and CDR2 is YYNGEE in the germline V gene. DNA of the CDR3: TGTGCCAGCAGCCCACGCGATTTTGGGAGGCATTCCTACAATGAGCAGTTCTTC. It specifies CASSPRDFGRHSYNEQFF.

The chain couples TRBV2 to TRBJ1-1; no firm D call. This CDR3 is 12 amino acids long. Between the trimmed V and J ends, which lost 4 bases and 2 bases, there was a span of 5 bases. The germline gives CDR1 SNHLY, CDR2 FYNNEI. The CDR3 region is CASSASNTEAFF. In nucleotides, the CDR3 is TGTGCCAGCAGTGCTAGTAACACTGAAGCTTTCTTT.

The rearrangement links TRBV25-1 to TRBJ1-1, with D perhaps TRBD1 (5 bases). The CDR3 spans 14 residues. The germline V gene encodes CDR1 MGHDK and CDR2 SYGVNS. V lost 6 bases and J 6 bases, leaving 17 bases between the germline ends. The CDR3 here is CASSATAGVAEAFF. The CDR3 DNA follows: TGTGCCAGCAGCGCCACTGCGGGGGTAGCTGAAGCTTTCTTT.

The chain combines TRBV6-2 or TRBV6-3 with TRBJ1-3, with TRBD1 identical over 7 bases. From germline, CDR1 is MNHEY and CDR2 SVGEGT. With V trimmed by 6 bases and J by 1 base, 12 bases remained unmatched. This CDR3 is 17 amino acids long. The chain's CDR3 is CASSRAGTEKSGNTIYF. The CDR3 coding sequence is TGTGCCAGCAGCCGAGCCGGGACAGAGAAATCTGGAAACACCATATATTTT.

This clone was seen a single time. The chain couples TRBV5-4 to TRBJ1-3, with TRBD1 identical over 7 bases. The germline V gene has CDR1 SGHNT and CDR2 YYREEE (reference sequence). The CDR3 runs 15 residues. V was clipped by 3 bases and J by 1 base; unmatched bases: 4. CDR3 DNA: TGTGCCAGCAGCTCGTTCAGGGGGTCTGGAAACACCATATATTTT. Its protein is CASSSFRGSGNTIYF.

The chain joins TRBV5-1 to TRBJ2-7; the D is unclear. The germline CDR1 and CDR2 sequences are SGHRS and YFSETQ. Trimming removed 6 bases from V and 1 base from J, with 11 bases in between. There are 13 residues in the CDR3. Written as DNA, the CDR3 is TGCGCCAGCAAATACTCGGGTTCCTACGAGCAGTACTTC. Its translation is CASKYSGSYEQYF.

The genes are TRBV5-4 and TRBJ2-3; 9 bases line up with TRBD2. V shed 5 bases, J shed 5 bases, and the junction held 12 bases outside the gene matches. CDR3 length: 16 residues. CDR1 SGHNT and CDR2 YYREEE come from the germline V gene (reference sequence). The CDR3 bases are TGTGCCAGCAGTTTCGGAGCGGGAGGAGTCGGAGATACGCAGTATTTT. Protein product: CASSFGAGGVGDTQYF.

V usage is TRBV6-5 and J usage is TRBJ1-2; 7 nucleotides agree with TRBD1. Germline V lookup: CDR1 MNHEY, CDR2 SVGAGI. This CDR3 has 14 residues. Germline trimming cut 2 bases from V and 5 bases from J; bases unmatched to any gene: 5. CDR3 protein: CASSYTGTEYGYTF. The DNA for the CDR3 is TGTGCCAGCAGTTACACCGGGACAGAGTATGGCTACACCTTC.

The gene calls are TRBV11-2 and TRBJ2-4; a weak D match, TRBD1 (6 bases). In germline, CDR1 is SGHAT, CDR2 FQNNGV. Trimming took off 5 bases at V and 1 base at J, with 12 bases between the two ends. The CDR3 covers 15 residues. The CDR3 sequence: CASSHRAEAKNIQYF. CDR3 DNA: TGTGCCAGCAGCCACAGGGCTGAGGCCAAAAACATTCAGTACTTC.

CDR3 in DNA: TGTGCCAGCAGCTTAGAAGGGACACCTTCCTACGAGCAGTACTTC. Its protein is CASSLEGTPSYEQYF. This sequence joins TRBV11-3 and TRBJ2-7; D might be TRBD1 (6 bases). The V end was cut by 0 bases, the J end by 1 base, with 10 bases between. This CDR3 comprises 15 residues. Germline lookup yields CDR1 SGHNT and CDR2 YENEEA.

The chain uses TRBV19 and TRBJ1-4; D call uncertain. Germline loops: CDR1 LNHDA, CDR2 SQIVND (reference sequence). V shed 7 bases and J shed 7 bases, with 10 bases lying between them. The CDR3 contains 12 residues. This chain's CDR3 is CASIGGGEKLFF. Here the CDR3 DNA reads TGTGCCAGTATAGGAGGAGGTGAAAAACTGTTTTTT.

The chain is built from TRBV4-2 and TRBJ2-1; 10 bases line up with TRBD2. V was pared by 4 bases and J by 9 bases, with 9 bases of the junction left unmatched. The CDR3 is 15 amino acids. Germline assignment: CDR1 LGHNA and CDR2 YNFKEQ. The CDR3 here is CASSRSGSGGVEQFF. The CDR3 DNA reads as TGTGCCAGCAGCCGTAGCGGGAGCGGGGGGGTTGAGCAGTTCTTC.

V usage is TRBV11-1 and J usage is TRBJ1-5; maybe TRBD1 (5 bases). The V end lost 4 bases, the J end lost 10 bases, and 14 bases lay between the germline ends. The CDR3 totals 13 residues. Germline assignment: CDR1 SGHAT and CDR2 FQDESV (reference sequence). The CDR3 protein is CASSSGGDLPQHF. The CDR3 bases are TGTGCCAGCAGCTCAGGAGGGGATCTACCCCAGCATTTT.

The CDR3 DNA is TGTGCCAGCAGCTGGGCACCTTATAGCAATCAGCCCCAGCATTTT. This gives the protein CASSWAPYSNQPQHF. The rearrangement uses TRBV5-5 and TRBJ1-5; D gene uncertain. The V end lost 3 bases, the J end lost 0 bases, and 10 bases lay between the germline ends. The germline V gene encodes CDR1 SGHKS and CDR2 YYEKEE (reference sequence). This CDR3 spans 15 amino acids.

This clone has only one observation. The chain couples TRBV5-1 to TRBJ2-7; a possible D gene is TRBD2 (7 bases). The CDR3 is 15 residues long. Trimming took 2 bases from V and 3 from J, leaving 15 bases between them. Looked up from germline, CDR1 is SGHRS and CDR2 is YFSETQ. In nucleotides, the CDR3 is TGCGCCAGCAGCTTCAACGGGGGAGGGGGCTACGAGCAGTACTTC. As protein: CASSFNGGGGYEQYF.

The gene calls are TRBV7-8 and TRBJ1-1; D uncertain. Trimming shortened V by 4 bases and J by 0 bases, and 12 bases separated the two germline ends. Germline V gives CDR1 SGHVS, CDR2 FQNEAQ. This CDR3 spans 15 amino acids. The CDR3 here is CASSSRTGLNTEAFF. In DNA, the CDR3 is TGTGCCAGCAGCTCGAGGACTGGTTTGAACACTGAAGCTTTCTTT. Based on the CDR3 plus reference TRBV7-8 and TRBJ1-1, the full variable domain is GAGVSQSPRYKVAKRGQDVALRCDPISGHVSLFWYQQALGQGPEFLTYFQNEAQLDKSGLPSDRFFAERPEGSVSTLKIQRTQQEDSAVYLCASSSRTGLNTEAFFGQGTRLTVV.

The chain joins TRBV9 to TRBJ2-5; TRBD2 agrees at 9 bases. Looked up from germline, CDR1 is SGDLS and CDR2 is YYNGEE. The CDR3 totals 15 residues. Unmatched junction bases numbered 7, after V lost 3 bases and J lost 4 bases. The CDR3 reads CASSGTSALRETQYF. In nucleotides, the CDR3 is TGTGCCAGCAGCGGGACTAGCGCCCTGAGAGAGACCCAGTACTTC.

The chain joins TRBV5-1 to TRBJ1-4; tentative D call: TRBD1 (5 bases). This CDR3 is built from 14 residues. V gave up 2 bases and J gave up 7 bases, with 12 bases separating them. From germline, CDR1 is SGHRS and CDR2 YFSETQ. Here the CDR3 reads CASSFGGDGEKLFF. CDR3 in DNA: TGCGCCAGCAGCTTTGGAGGGGACGGTGAAAAACTGTTTTTT. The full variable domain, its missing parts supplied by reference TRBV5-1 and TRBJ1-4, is KAGVTQTPRYLIKTRGQQVTLSCSPISGHRSVSWYQQTPGQGLQFLFEYFSETQRNKGNFPGRFSGRQFSNSRSEMNVSTLELGDSALYLCASSFGGDGEKLFFGSGTQLSVL.

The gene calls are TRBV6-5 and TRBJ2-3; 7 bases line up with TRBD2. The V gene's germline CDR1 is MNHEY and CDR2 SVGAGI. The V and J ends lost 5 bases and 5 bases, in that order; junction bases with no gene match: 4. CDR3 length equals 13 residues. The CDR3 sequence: CASSQTGGDTQYF. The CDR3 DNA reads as TGTGCCAGCAGTCAAACGGGGGGAGATACGCAGTATTTT.

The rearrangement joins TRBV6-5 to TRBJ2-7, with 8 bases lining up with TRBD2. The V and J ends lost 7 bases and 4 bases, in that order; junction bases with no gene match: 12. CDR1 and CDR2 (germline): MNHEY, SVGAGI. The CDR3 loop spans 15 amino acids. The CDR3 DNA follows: TGTGCCAGCACCCCCAGAAGCGGGAGACAGTACGAGCAGTACTTC. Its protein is CASTPRSGRQYEQYF.

CDR3 loop: CATREGGVNTEAFF. CDR3 bases: TGTGCCACCAGGGAAGGGGGTGTGAACACTGAAGCTTTCTTT. The chain links TRBV24-1 to TRBJ1-1, with D possibly being TRBD1 (6 bases). V lost 7 bases and J lost 0, with 11 bases in between. The CDR3 is made up of 14 amino acids. Per the germline V gene, CDR1 is KGHDR and CDR2 is SFDVKD.

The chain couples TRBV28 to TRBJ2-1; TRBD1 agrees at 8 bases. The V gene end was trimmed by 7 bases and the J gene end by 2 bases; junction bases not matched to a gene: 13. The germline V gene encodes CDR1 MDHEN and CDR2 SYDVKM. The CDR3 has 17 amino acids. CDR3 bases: TGTGCCAGCATTACCAGGGCCGGGACAGGAGCCTACAATGAGCAGTTCTTC. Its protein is CASITRAGTGAYNEQFF.

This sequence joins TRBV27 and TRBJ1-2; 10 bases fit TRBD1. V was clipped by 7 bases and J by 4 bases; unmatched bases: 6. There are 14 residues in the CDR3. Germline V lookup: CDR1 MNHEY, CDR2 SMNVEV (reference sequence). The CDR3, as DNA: TGTGCCAGCACGCGGACAGGGGGGAGCTATGGCTACACCTTC. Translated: CASTRTGGSYGYTF.

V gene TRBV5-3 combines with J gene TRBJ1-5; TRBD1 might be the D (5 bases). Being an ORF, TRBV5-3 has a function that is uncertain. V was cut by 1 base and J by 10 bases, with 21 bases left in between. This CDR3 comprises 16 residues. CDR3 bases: TGTGCCAGAAGCTTGAGGGCGGGGGTTTTCTTTTGCCCCCAGCATTTT. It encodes CARSLRAGVFFCPQHF.